This T cell receptor (beta chain) appears in the sequencing data of a study of blood T cell repertoires in COVID-19. Study-level information: Sites in the United States, Italy and Spain provided acute and convalescent COVID-19 samples.

This clone was counted only a few times. Profiling relied on immunoSEQ multiplex PCR, and the TCRdb table lists in-frame clones only, not all of them. The table records hundreds of thousands of clones, 87% of them present only once. The germline V gene has CDR1 MGHRA and CDR2 YSYEKL. V lost 4 bases, J lost 4 bases, and 19 bases lay in between. The CDR3 is 16 residues long. Participants came from about two dozen US areas, aged roughly 18 to 90 years. The chain carries TRBV4-1 and TRBJ2-5, with D tentatively TRBD2 (6 bases). Specimen: PBMCs or T cells enriched from blood (not recorded which). The TCR comes from a woman aged 40 to 50 who had recovered from COVID-19. CDR3 sequence reads: CASSRPGVGESETQYF. The DNA for the CDR3 is TGCGCCAGCAGCCGTCCGGGAGTTGGGGAATCAGAGACCCAGTACTTC.